Here is one TCR beta chain with its context. The data belong to a study of blood T cell repertoires in COVID-19. Study-wide background: Sites in the United States, Italy and Spain provided acute and convalescent COVID-19 samples. PBMCs, B-cell-depleted T cells, or T cells provided the cDNA or gDNA that made up the material.

Germline CDR1 SEHNR, CDR2 FQNEAQ (reference sequence). The CDR3 is 15 amino acids. J was trimmed by 4 bases and V by 1 base; bases with no gene match: 7. In the original analysis: Amplification of reference gene primers was used by the study to estimate nucleated cell counts. The protocol was immunoSEQ multiplex PCR, while the TCRdb copy is restricted to in-frame clones and leaves out a portion. V, J and clone size derive from that table, while D and trimming were established from the DNA sequence. This table has over 100,000 clones, 80% to 90% appearing once. Sequencing was done on a sample of peripheral blood. V usage is TRBV7-9 and J usage is TRBJ2-7, with TRBD2 matching 7 bases. This receptor was obtained from a human donor with acute or convalescent COVID-19. The donor label of this sample is uncertain. This CDR3 is CASSLGWEGFYEQYF. The CDR3 coding sequence is TGTGCCAGCAGCTTAGGTTGGGAGGGCTTTTACGAGCAGTACTTC.